A selection of T cell receptor beta chains follows, all from one sample in a study of blood T cell repertoires in COVID-19. Using immunoSEQ multiplex PCR, the repertoire was profiled, and TCRdb retains in-frame clones only, with some absent. The data contain 25,000 to 35,000 clones, roughly 86% of them singletons. Sequenced sample: peripheral blood. The receptors shown here come from a human donor in a cohort sampled during active COVID-19. The donor label of this sample is uncertain. Each CDR3 is given with its conserved first and last residue. D genes are given only for firm matches. The size field is filled for only some rows; it gives once, few, many or a size class.

TGTGCCAGCTCACCCCTAAGAGGGCTGGAGACTGAAGCTTTCTTT	CASSPLRGLETEAFF	TRBJ1-1	-	-	TRBV18
TGTGCCAGCAGCTCGAGCTCTGGAAACACCATATATTTT	CASSSSSGNTIYF	TRBJ1-3	-	-	TRBV11-2
TGCGCCAGCAGTGCTATGGGACTACCTCTCTCCTACGAGCAGTACTTC	CASSAMGLPLSYEQYF	TRBJ2-7	-	TRBD2	TRBV10-1
TGTGCCAGCAGTGACAGACAGGGTCTTCTCTACACCTTC	CASSDRQGLLYTF	TRBJ1-2	-	TRBD1	TRBV2
TGTGCCAGCAGTGAAACCGGGGCTAATGAAAAACTGTTTTTT	CASSETGANEKLFF	TRBJ1-4	once	-	TRBV2
TGTGCCAGCAGCGCGGCGGGGGGGGAGGAAAAACTGTTTTTT	CASSAAGGEEKLFF	TRBJ1-4	-	-	TRBV28
TGTGCCAGCAGCCAAGATCAAGGGAGGGCAGGGCAGTTCTTC	CASSQDQGRAGQFF	TRBJ2-1	-	TRBD2	TRBV14
TGTGCCATCAGTACCGGGACAGGGGGCTTGGAGACCCAGTACTTC	CAISTGTGGLETQYF	TRBJ2-5	-	TRBD1	TRBV10-3
TGTGCCAGCAGTTTGAGTCCATACAATGAGCAGTTCTTC	CASSLSPYNEQFF	TRBJ2-1	once	-	TRBV28
TGTGCAAGTCGCTTAGTTGCAGGGGCGTACTACGAGCAGTACTTC	CASRLVAGAYYEQYF	TRBJ2-7	few	-	TRBV12-2
TGTGCCAGCAGTGAATGGCTGGAGTTGCTAGCGGTCTCCTACGAGCAGTACTTC	CASSEWLELLAVSYEQYF	TRBJ2-7	-	TRBD2	TRBV6-1
TGTGCCAGCCGCAGGCCCGGGGAGCTGTTTTTT	CASRRPGELFF	TRBJ2-2	-	-	TRBV2
TGTGCCAGCAGCCAGGTAGACAGAAGACATTTT	CASSQVDRRHF	TRBJ1-3	-	-	TRBV12-3/TRBV12-4
TGTGCCAGCAGCTTAGATGCCCTTCGAACTATAGGCAGGGTTAATGAAAAACTGTTTTTT	CASSLDALRTIGRVNEKLFF	TRBJ1-4	-	-	TRBV11-2
TGTGCCAGCGGCGGACTAGCCTCCACAGATACGCAGTATTTT	CASGGLASTDTQYF	TRBJ2-3	-	TRBD2	TRBV27
TGTGCCAGCAGTCCAGGGCTCGGCTACACCTTC	CASSPGLGYTF	TRBJ1-2	-	-	TRBV12-3/TRBV12-4
TGTGCCAGCAGCTACGGGGACGAGCAGTACTTC	CASSYGDEQYF	TRBJ2-7	few	-	TRBV7-9
TGTGCCAGCTCACCCGGGGATGGAGAAAAACTGTTTTTT	CASSPGDGEKLFF	TRBJ1-4	-	-	TRBV18
TGTGCCAGCAGCCCGGCTAGCGGGGATCGAGAGACCCAGTACTTC	CASSPASGDRETQYF	TRBJ2-5	-	TRBD2	TRBV5-4
TGTGCCAGCAGCCTGGGGGGGAATTCACCCCTCCACTTT	CASSLGGNSPLHF	TRBJ1-6	-	-	TRBV11-2
TGTGCCAGCAGCTTGACAGGGGACACAGATACGCAGTATTTT	CASSLTGDTDTQYF	TRBJ2-3	-	TRBD1	TRBV7-9
TGTGCCAGCAGCCCCAAGAGGAGGGTAGCAGATACGCAGTATTTT	CASSPKRRVADTQYF	TRBJ2-3	-	-	TRBV7-9
TGTGCCTGGAGTACAGGACTAAACAATGAGCAGTTCTTC	CAWSTGLNNEQFF	TRBJ2-1	-	-	TRBV30
TGCAGTGCTAGAGAGATGTCGGCCCAGTACTTC	CSAREMSAQYF	TRBJ2-5	-	-	TRBV20-1
TGTGCCAGCAGCCAAGGGACAGGGGACACTGAAGCTTTCTTT	CASSQGTGDTEAFF	TRBJ1-1	once	TRBD1	TRBV3-1/TRBV3-2
TGTGCCAGCAGTTATTTACAGGGCTCGGGCCAGTATGGCTACACCTTC	CASSYLQGSGQYGYTF	TRBJ1-2	once	-	TRBV5-5
TGTGCCAGCAGCTACCGGGGCGGGAGACCAGATACGCAGTATTTT	CASSYRGGRPDTQYF	TRBJ2-3	-	TRBD2	TRBV3-1/TRBV3-2
TGTGCCAGCAGCCAAGATTGGGAGCCGCCCAGCTTC	CASSQDWEPPSF	TRBJ2-7	-	-	TRBV4-2
TGTGCCAGCAGTGAAGCGGGATTGACTAGCGGGATCTACAATGAGCAGTTCTTC	CASSEAGLTSGIYNEQFF	TRBJ2-1	-	TRBD2	TRBV6-1
TGTGCCTGGAGTTCACCCCGAGAGGGTAACTATGGCTACACCTTC	CAWSSPREGNYGYTF	TRBJ1-2	-	-	TRBV30
TGTGCCAGCAGTTACTCGGCGAGCGGACCCACAGATACGCAGTATTTT	CASSYSASGPTDTQYF	TRBJ2-3	-	-	TRBV6-6
TGCAGTGCTAGTCTTACAGGGGGCGGCGAGCAGTTCTTC	CSASLTGGGEQFF	TRBJ2-1	-	TRBD1	TRBV20-1
TGTGCCAGCACCCCTTTAAATATACTAGCAAATTCCTACGAGCAGTACTTC	CASTPLNILANSYEQYF	TRBJ2-7	-	-	TRBV21-1
TGTGCCAGCAGCTTGGGTCCGATCCGGGGTCAGCCCCAGCATTTT	CASSLGPIRGQPQHF	TRBJ1-5	-	-	TRBV5-6
TGTGCCAGCAGCCGGCGAAGACGGGCGGGAGCCAATGAGCAGTTCTTC	CASSRRRRAGANEQFF	TRBJ2-1	-	TRBD2	TRBV7-2
TGTGCCAGCAGTTCACAGATGAACACTGAAGCTTTCTTT	CASSSQMNTEAFF	TRBJ1-1	-	-	TRBV12-3/TRBV12-4